The rows below give T cell receptor beta chains drawn from one sample of a study of T cells after yellow fever vaccination. One entry per CDR3 protein results from TCRdb running MiXCR on the 5' RACE reads. The sample has some 320,000 distinct CDR3 sequences; over 8.5% are singletons. This material consisted of CD4+ T cells sorted from PBMCs, taken 45 days after the yellow fever booster vaccination. Receptors originate from a man in his late teens or twenties who received the YFV17D yellow fever vaccine. Both conserved end residues are part of each CDR3. D genes are given only for firm matches. Expanded clones are given a class, and other clones once, few, many or no size at all.

size: -; D: -; length: 15; J: TRBJ2-3; V: TRBV28; CDR3: CASSSGATGSDTQYF; DNA: TGTGCCAGCAGTTCAGGAGCCACTGGCTCAGATACGCAGTATTTT
size: many; D: -; length: 14; J: TRBJ2-1; V: TRBV30; CDR3: CAWEGAVSYNEQFF; DNA: TGTGCCTGGGAAGGGGCAGTCTCCTACAATGAGCAGTTCTTC
size: few; D: TRBD1; length: 14; J: TRBJ2-7; V: TRBV7-2; CDR3: CASSLQGVRYEQYF; DNA: TGTGCCAGCAGCTTACAGGGGGTGAGGTACGAGCAGTACTTC
size: many; D: TRBD1; length: 17; J: TRBJ2-5; V: TRBV11-2; CDR3: CASSLVPDRVSGETQYF; DNA: TGTGCCAGCAGCTTAGTTCCGGACAGGGTTTCCGGAGAGACCCAGTACTTC
size: few; D: TRBD2; length: 12; J: TRBJ2-3; V: TRBV28; CDR3: CASLAGTDTQYF; DNA: TGTGCCAGCCTAGCGGGGACGGATACGCAGTATTTT
size: -; D: -; length: 16; J: TRBJ2-3; V: TRBV18; CDR3: CASSPGLTGNTDTQYF; DNA: TGTGCCAGCTCACCCGGTTTAACAGGAAACACAGATACGCAGTATTTT
size: -; D: -; length: 14; J: TRBJ1-3; V: TRBV5-1; CDR3: CASSLDRPGNTIYF; DNA: TGCGCCAGCAGCTTGGACAGGCCGGGAAACACCATATATTTT
size: few; D: -; length: 13; J: TRBJ1-1; V: TRBV7-8; CDR3: CASSLGSGTEAFF; DNA: TGTGCCAGCAGCTTGGGGAGCGGCACTGAAGCTTTCTTT
size: -; D: TRBD2; length: 17; J: TRBJ2-7; V: TRBV20-1; CDR3: CSASDRLAGAYSYEQYF; DNA: TGCAGTGCTAGTGATCGACTAGCGGGGGCCTACTCCTACGAGCAGTACTTC
size: -; D: -; length: 13; J: TRBJ2-1; V: TRBV29-1; CDR3: CSVERLAGVEQFF; DNA: TGCAGCGTTGAAAGGTTAGCTGGGGTTGAGCAGTTCTTC
size: few; D: TRBD1; length: 14; J: TRBJ2-7; V: TRBV10-3; CDR3: CAIRSTGDRGEQYF; DNA: TGTGCCATCAGATCGACAGGGGACCGGGGCGAGCAGTACTTC
size: -; D: TRBD2; length: 17; J: TRBJ2-2; V: TRBV7-2; CDR3: CASSRQRGGSGTGELFF; DNA: TGTGCCAGCAGTAGGCAGCGGGGGGGCAGCGGCACCGGGGAGCTGTTTTTT
size: -; D: -; length: 13; J: TRBJ2-3; V: TRBV4-2; CDR3: CASAQGSTDTQYF; DNA: TGTGCCAGTGCACAGGGATCAACAGATACGCAGTATTTT
size: -; D: TRBD2; length: 19; J: TRBJ2-7; V: TRBV5-4; CDR3: CASSKGPARGGPSSYEQYF; DNA: TGTGCCAGCAGTAAGGGCCCGGCTCGCGGGGGACCAAGCTCCTACGAGCAGTACTTC
size: few; D: TRBD1; length: 13; J: TRBJ2-2; V: TRBV2; CDR3: CASGTVNTGELFF; DNA: TGTGCCAGCGGGACAGTGAACACCGGGGAGCTGTTTTTT
size: -; D: TRBD2; length: 17; J: TRBJ2-1; V: TRBV5-1; CDR3: CASRSSGGAQSYNEQFF; DNA: TGCGCCAGCAGGTCTAGCGGGGGGGCCCAGTCCTACAATGAGCAGTTCTTC
size: many; D: -; length: 16; J: TRBJ1-1; V: TRBV4-1; CDR3: CASSQDPGGMNTEAFF; DNA: TGCGCCAGCAGCCAAGACCCGGGGGGGATGAACACTGAAGCTTTCTTT
size: few; D: -; length: 14; J: TRBJ1-2; V: TRBV4-3; CDR3: CASTPAARAYGYTF; DNA: TGCGCCAGCACGCCTGCGGCGAGGGCTTATGGCTACACCTTC
size: -; D: -; length: 15; J: TRBJ1-1; V: TRBV5-1; CDR3: CASSLAERRFGEAFF; DNA: TGCGCCAGCAGCTTGGCAGAACGGCGGTTCGGTGAAGCTTTCTTT
size: -; D: -; length: 12; J: TRBJ2-5; V: TRBV30; CDR3: CAWREGGETQYF; DNA: TGTGCCTGGAGGGAAGGGGGGGAGACCCAGTACTTC
size: few; D: -; length: 17; J: TRBJ1-5; V: TRBV18; CDR3: CASSPQGRSDSNQPQHF; DNA: TGTGCCAGCTCACCACAGGGGAGATCCGATAGCAATCAGCCCCAGCATTTT
size: -; D: -; length: 13; J: TRBJ1-1; V: TRBV7-3; CDR3: CASRATKDTEAFF; DNA: TGTGCCAGCAGGGCGACAAAGGACACTGAAGCTTTCTTT